The 27 T cell receptor beta chains listed next were all sequenced from one sample in a study of blood T cell repertoires in COVID-19. The protocol was immunoSEQ multiplex PCR, while the TCRdb copy is restricted to in-frame clones and leaves out a portion. The sample has some 150,000 clones; around 83% are singletons. Sequenced material: peripheral blood. These receptors all come from a woman between 50 and 59 years old with acute or convalescent COVID-19.

This clone was detected once. V gene TRBV24-1 combines with J gene TRBJ1-5, with 12 bases identical to TRBD1. The CDR3 runs to 17 residues. CDR1 KGHDR and CDR2 SFDVKD come from the germline V gene. The V and J ends lost 3 bases and 6 bases, in that order; junction bases with no gene match: 8. CDR3 sequence reads: CATSDTSGQGAVQPQHF. In DNA form, the CDR3 reads TGTGCCACCAGTGATACATCGGGACAGGGGGCGGTTCAGCCCCAGCATTTT.

This clone occurred once. This rearrangement joins TRBV2 to TRBJ1-3; 7 bases line up with TRBD1. The J segment lost 1 base and the V segment lost 6 bases, leaving 3 bases of the junction unmatched. CDR1 SNHLY and CDR2 FYNNEI come from the germline V gene. The length of the CDR3 is 14 residues. CDR3 loop: CASSKTGSGNTIYF. The CDR3, as DNA: TGTGCCAGCAGCAAGACAGGGTCTGGAAACACCATATATTTT.

The chain carries TRBV7-2 and TRBJ2-1, with a weak D call TRBD2 (5 bases). V shed 5 bases and J shed 7 bases, with 12 bases lying between them. CDR1 is SGHTA and CDR2 is FQGNSA in the germline V gene. The CDR3 has 13 residues. In DNA form, the CDR3 reads TGTGCCAGCAGCCGAGAAGCGGAGAATGAGCAGTTCTTC. Residues: CASSREAENEQFF.

The chain recombines TRBV2 with TRBJ2-1; 7 positions agree with TRBD2. V trimming: 4 bases; J trimming: 7 bases; junction bases outside the gene matches: 10. Germline-derived CDR1 and CDR2 are SNHLY and FYNNEI. The CDR3 length is 15 residues. The CDR3, as DNA: TGTGCCAGCAGTGCATGGGCGGGAGAGGGTAATGAGCAGTTCTTC. It translates to CASSAWAGEGNEQFF.

V gene TRBV29-1 combines with J gene TRBJ1-1; D remains unclear. Per the germline V gene, CDR1 is SQVTM and CDR2 is ANQGSEA. This CDR3 contains 16 residues. The germline V and J ends were trimmed by 4 bases and 1 base, with 19 bases remaining between them. CDR3 DNA: TGCAGCGTTGTAACCGGAATGTCAGGAACGAACACTGAAGCTTTCTTT. This gives the protein CSVVTGMSGTNTEAFF.

This chain joins TRBV28 and TRBJ1-5; D might be TRBD1 (6 bases). V lost 11 bases to trimming and J lost 6 bases, with 20 bases between them. The CDR3 has 14 amino acids. Germline V gene lookup returns CDR1 MDHEN and CDR2 SYDVKM. The CDR3 loop reads CAGKGAGVGQPQHF. For the CDR3, the DNA is TGTGCCGGAAAAGGGGCAGGGGTAGGTCAGCCCCAGCATTTT.

The V gene is TRBV3-1 (or the pseudogene TRBV3-2), the J gene TRBJ2-5, with a tentative D call TRBD2 (5 bases). V was cut by 4 bases and J by 4 bases, with 10 bases left in between. The length of the CDR3 is 13 residues. The germline CDR1 and CDR2 sequences are LGHDT and YNNKEL (reference sequence). For the CDR3, the DNA is TGTGCCAGCAGCCTAGGCCGGGGAGAGACCCAGTACTTC. Its protein is CASSLGRGETQYF.

The chain combines TRBV7-8 with TRBJ2-7, with 9 nucleotides matching TRBD2. This CDR3 spans 18 amino acids. In germline, CDR1 is SGHVS, CDR2 FQNEAQ. The V and J ends lost 1 base and 3 bases, in that order; junction bases with no gene match: 13. The CDR3 region is CASSLVSALASGIYEQYF. For the CDR3, the DNA is TGTGCCAGCAGCTTAGTCTCCGCACTGGCTAGCGGGATCTACGAGCAGTACTTC. Drawing the rest from reference TRBV7-8 and TRBJ2-7, the complete variable domain is GAGVSQSPRYKVAKRGQDVALRCDPISGHVSLFWYQQALGQGPEFLTYFQNEAQLDKSGLPSDRFFAERPEGSVSTLKIQRTQQEDSAVYLCASSLVSALASGIYEQYFGPGTRLTVT.

This rearrangement joins TRBV2 to TRBJ1-2, with TRBD1 matching over 9 bases. Germline V gives CDR1 SNHLY, CDR2 FYNNEI. The J segment lost 4 bases and the V segment lost 4 bases, leaving 10 bases of the junction unmatched. The CDR3 has 16 amino acids. The CDR3 coding sequence is TGTGCCAGCAGTGTGGACAGGGGACCCACTGCCTATGGCTACACCTTC. This gives the protein CASSVDRGPTAYGYTF.

V is TRBV23-1 and J is TRBJ2-3; 7 bases are shared with TRBD2. TRBV23-1 is sorted into the ORF group, with uncertain function. Trimming took 0 bases from V and 0 from J; bases not matched to a gene: 3. This CDR3 region has 16 residues. The CDR3, as DNA: TGCGCCAGCAGTCAATCGGGGGGGTCTAGCACAGATACGCAGTATTTT. Protein sequence: CASSQSGGSSTDTQYF.

The V gene is TRBV27, the J gene TRBJ2-3; perhaps TRBD2 as D (6 bases). CDR1 MNHEY and CDR2 SMNVEV come from the germline V gene (reference sequence). The CDR3 loop spans 15 amino acids. Trimming stripped 7 bases from V and 1 base from J, with 15 bases between. CDR3 loop: CASTWWGGGTDTQYF. The CDR3 DNA reads as TGTGCCAGCACCTGGTGGGGCGGGGGCACAGATACGCAGTATTTT.

The V gene is TRBV19, the J gene TRBJ2-5, with 10 bases matching TRBD1. CDR3 length: 14 amino acids. Germline-derived CDR1 and CDR2 are LNHDA and SQIVND (reference sequence). With V trimmed by 5 bases and J by 4 bases, 4 bases remained unmatched. As DNA, the CDR3 is TGTGCCAGTAGTCTGACAGGGGGCAGAGAGACCCAGTACTTC. Translation gives CASSLTGGRETQYF.

The chain links TRBV19 to TRBJ1-2; D ambiguous. V was pared by 10 bases and J by 7 bases, with 10 bases between. This CDR3 spans 10 amino acids. The germline V gene has CDR1 LNHDA and CDR2 SQIVND (reference sequence). For the CDR3, the DNA is TGTGCCACCGACTTTGGTGGCTACACCTTC. Translation gives CATDFGGYTF.

The genes are TRBV9 and TRBJ1-5; no clear D. The CDR3 runs 16 residues. Germline V CDR1 and CDR2: SGDLS, YYNGEE. V dropped 0 bases and J dropped 5 bases, with 15 bases sitting between them. In nucleotides, the CDR3 is TGTGCCAGCAGCGTAGATGGTCATCCCGGGGATCAGCCCCAGCATTTT. Protein product: CASSVDGHPGDQPQHF.

The chain employs TRBV3-1 (or the pseudogene TRBV3-2) and TRBJ2-4, with D perhaps matching TRBD1 (6 bases). The CDR3 runs 13 residues. The germline gives CDR1 LGHDT, CDR2 YNNKEL (reference sequence). With 1 base removed from V and 6 bases from J, the gap between germline ends came to 7 bases. In DNA form, the CDR3 reads TGTGCCAGCAGCCAAGCCAGGGGAAACATTCAGTACTTC. This encodes CASSQARGNIQYF.

The chain joins TRBV3-1 (or the pseudogene TRBV3-2) to TRBJ1-2; D gene ambiguous. Deletions cut 0 bases from V and 8 bases from J, with 16 bases between. The CDR3 is made up of 15 amino acids. Germline CDR1 and CDR2: LGHDT and YNNKEL (reference sequence). The CDR3 reads CASSQDRVSLGGYTF. CDR3 coding DNA: TGTGCCAGCAGCCAAGATCGCGTATCCCTGGGCGGCTACACCTTC.

The chain joins TRBV18 to TRBJ2-2; 8 positions match TRBD1. The germline V gene encodes CDR1 KGHSH and CDR2 LQKENI. There are 18 residues in the CDR3. The J segment lost 2 bases and the V segment lost 8 bases, leaving 16 bases of the junction unmatched. The CDR3 coding sequence is TGTGCCAGCGTACAGGGGGATCTGGGGACCATAAACACCGGGGAGCTGTTTTTT. As protein: CASVQGDLGTINTGELFF.

A single count supports this clone. The CDR3, as DNA: TGTGCCGGGGGCCAGGGGGTGAGCACCGGGGAGCTGTTTTTT. Translated: CAGGQGVSTGELFF. V and J are TRBV2 and TRBJ2-2; 7 bases are shared with TRBD1. The CDR3 runs 14 residues. With 11 bases clipped from V and 4 bases from J, the junction kept 10 bases outside the gene matches. Germline V CDR1 and CDR2: SNHLY, FYNNEI.

This CDR3 reads CASSSAGQPQHF. Here the CDR3 DNA reads TGTGCCAGCAGTTCGGCGGGTCAGCCCCAGCATTTT. The V call is TRBV6-5, the J call TRBJ1-5; D remains ambiguous. V was clipped by 4 bases and J by 6 bases, with 7 bases between them. In germline, CDR1 is MNHEY, CDR2 SVGAGI. This CDR3 region has 12 residues.

The chain carries TRBV5-1 and TRBJ2-3; 11 bases fit TRBD1. CDR1 and CDR2 from the germline V gene are SGHRS and YFSETQ. CDR3 length equals 16 residues. With V trimmed by 0 bases and J by 4 bases, 4 bases remained unmatched. CDR3 loop: CASSLGLGQGADTQYF. CDR3 coding DNA: TGCGCCAGCAGCTTGGGTTTGGGACAGGGGGCAGATACGCAGTATTTT. Looking up the rest from reference TRBV5-1 and TRBJ2-3 gives the full variable domain: KAGVTQTPRYLIKTRGQQVTLSCSPISGHRSVSWYQQTPGQGLQFLFEYFSETQRNKGNFPGRFSGRQFSNSRSEMNVSTLELGDSALYLCASSLGLGQGADTQYFGPGTRLTVL.

This clone was detected many times. The chain joins TRBV10-2 to TRBJ2-7; maybe TRBD1 (6 bases). Germline assignment: CDR1 WSHSY and CDR2 SAAADI. The CDR3 consists of 14 residues. With 4 bases removed from V and 4 bases from J, the gap between germline ends came to 14 bases. The chain's CDR3 is CASSAPDSLYEQYF. The CDR3 DNA sequence: TGCGCCAGCAGTGCCCCGGACAGTTTGTACGAGCAGTACTTC.

The V call is TRBV6-6, the J call TRBJ1-4; D possibly corresponds to TRBD1 (6 bases). CDR3 length: 15 amino acids. CDR1 and CDR2 from the germline V gene are MNHNY and SVGAGI (reference sequence). The V gene lost 0 bases and the J gene lost 8 bases, with 13 bases spanning the gap. The CDR3 loop reads CASSYSGQWREKLFF. In DNA, the CDR3 is TGTGCCAGCAGTTACTCAGGACAGTGGAGGGAAAAACTGTTTTTT.

This rearrangement joins TRBV5-1 to TRBJ2-3, with 9 bases that match TRBD2. V lost 4 bases, J lost 0 bases, and 6 bases stayed unmatched. CDR3 size: 16 residues. Germline loops: CDR1 SGHRS, CDR2 YFSETQ. The CDR3 protein is CASSEVAGVSTDTQYF. CDR3 nucleotides: TGCGCCAGCAGCGAGGTAGCGGGGGTTAGCACAGATACGCAGTATTTT.

This clone appeared a single time. The gene calls are TRBV5-6 and TRBJ2-7, with D possibly being TRBD1 (5 bases). The germline gives CDR1 SGHDT, CDR2 YYEEEE. V was pared by 0 bases and J by 2 bases, with 12 bases between. This CDR3 has 15 residues. The CDR3 reads CASSLGQTATYEQYF. The CDR3, as DNA: TGTGCCAGCAGCTTGGGACAGACCGCTACCTACGAGCAGTACTTC.

The gene calls are TRBV4-3 and TRBJ1-2; D is undetermined. Trimming removed 0 bases from V and 5 bases from J, with 7 bases in between. The CDR3 is made up of 13 amino acids. In germline, CDR1 is LGHNA, CDR2 YSLEER. The DNA of the CDR3 is TGCGCCAGCAGCCAAGATCGAGGGTATGGCTACACCTTC. The encoded protein is CASSQDRGYGYTF.

This clone was recorded a few times. V usage is TRBV11-2 and J usage is TRBJ2-7, with 9 bases identical to TRBD1. The CDR3 contains 13 residues. With 4 bases clipped from V and 6 bases from J, the junction kept 4 bases outside the gene matches. Germline values: CDR1 SGHAT, CDR2 FQNNGV. This CDR3 is CASSSQGASEQYF. DNA of the CDR3: TGTGCCAGCAGCTCACAGGGGGCGAGCGAGCAGTACTTC. Variable domain in full (rest from reference TRBV11-2 and TRBJ2-7): EAGVAQSPRYKIIEKRQSVAFWCNPISGHATLYWYQQILGQGPKLLIQFQNNGVVDDSQLPKDRFSAERLKGVDSTLKIQPAKLEDSAVYLCASSSQGASEQYFGPGTRLTVT.

The chain has TRBV7-3 and TRBJ1-1; TRBD1 matches at 7 bases. V shed 5 bases, J shed 0 bases, and the junction held 9 bases outside the gene matches. CDR3 length: 16 residues. CDR1 and CDR2 (germline): SGHTA, FQGTGA. The CDR3 coding sequence is TGTGCCAGCAGCGGGGGGACAGTAAACATGAACACTGAAGCTTTCTTT. This translates into CASSGGTVNMNTEAFF.